This TCR beta chain was captured in a study of human T cells and chemical hapten exposure. Broader study findings: After DPC sensitization, TCRs above 1 in 1000 frequency showed no change.

TCRdb passed the RACE reads through MiXCR, listing each CDR3 protein once. In the table there are 120,000 or so distinct CDR3 sequences, roughly 13% of which are singletons. Specified time point: patch test 1, 2 weeks after DPC sensitization. The treatment denotes: therapeutic diphenylcyclopropenone sensitization with weekly scalp DPC. Alopecia patients between 18 and 70 years old and suitable for DPC were used as donors. This clonotype was counted between two and nine times. Its antigen is undetermined. This CDR3 contains 15 residues. V was cut by 6 bases and J by 0 bases, with 14 bases left in between.

This receptor was identified in a man aged 18 to 29 with alopecia areata. Some clones in this sample may be carry-over from other donors' samples. This sample comprised whole blood, obtained in connection with sensitization to the hapten diphenylcyclopropenone (DPC). The chain recombines TRBV12-3 or TRBV12-4 with TRBJ1-1; D not resolved. The DNA for the CDR3 is TGTGCCAGCAGCCCCGTTGGACCCCTGAACACTGAAGCTTTCTTT. Its translation: CASSPVGPLNTEAFF.